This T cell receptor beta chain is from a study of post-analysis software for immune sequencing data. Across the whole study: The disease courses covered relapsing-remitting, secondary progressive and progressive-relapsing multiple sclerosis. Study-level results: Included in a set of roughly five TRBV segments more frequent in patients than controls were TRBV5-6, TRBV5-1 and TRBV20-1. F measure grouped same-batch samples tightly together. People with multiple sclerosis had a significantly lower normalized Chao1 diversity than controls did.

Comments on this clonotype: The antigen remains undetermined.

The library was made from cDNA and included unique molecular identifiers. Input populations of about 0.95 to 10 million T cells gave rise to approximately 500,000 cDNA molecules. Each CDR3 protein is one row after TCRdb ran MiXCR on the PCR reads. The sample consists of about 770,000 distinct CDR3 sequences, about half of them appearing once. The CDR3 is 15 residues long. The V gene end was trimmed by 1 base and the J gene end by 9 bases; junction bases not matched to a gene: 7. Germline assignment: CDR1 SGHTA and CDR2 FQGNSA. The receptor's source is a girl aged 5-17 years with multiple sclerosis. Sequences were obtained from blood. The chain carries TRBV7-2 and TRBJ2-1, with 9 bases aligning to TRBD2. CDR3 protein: CASSLVGGRAAEQFF. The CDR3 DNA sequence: TGTGCCAGCAGCTTAGTCGGCGGGAGGGCCGCTGAGCAGTTCTTC.